Sequencing of this TCR delta chain was carried out in a study of Vδ1+ human thymocytes. Findings of the study overall: Highly polyclonal TRG and TRD repertoires with Gaussian CDR3 length distributions appeared in thymus.

This clone appeared a few times. The antigen remains unidentified. Extracted RNA was reverse transcribed into cDNA. Multiplex PCR used pooled V-gene forward primers and a constant-region reverse primer to amplify CDR3s. TCRdb processed the multiplex PCR reads again with the CATT caller. The repertoire holds under 30,000 delta-chain clones, nearly 7.5% seen once, with 0.85% to 1% in the top ten. Germline CDR1 and CDR2: TSWWSYY and QGS. There are 16 residues in the CDR3. V was trimmed by 5 bases and J by 10 bases, leaving 26 bases between them. The sequence was collected from a girl under three years old who had congenital heart surgery. The sequenced sample was Vdelta1+ gamma-delta thymocytes from the thymus. Described subset: FACS-sorted CD3+ TCRalphabeta- TCRVdelta1+ TCRVdelta2- thymocytes. The chain is built from TRDV1 and TRDJ1; D not resolved. The CDR3 loop is CALGNARLHLRGGLIF. The CDR3 DNA reads as TGTGCTCTTGGGAACGCGAGACTACACTTACGCGGTGGACTCATCTTT.